This T cell receptor beta chain was retrieved from a study of CXCR3-negative and CXCR3-positive naive CD8 T cells (dated by TCRdb to about 2019). At the level of the whole study: In total, about 130 million TRB reads were obtained, which works out to roughly 1.5 +/- 0.3 million reads per library. The diversity and physicochemical repertoire analyses included approximately ten donors pooled from two independent experiments. Naive subsets from about five donors and memory cells from 3 donors were included in the TRBV-TRBJ cluster analysis. The full study reports these points: Compared with CXCR3-negative naive cells, CXCR3-positive naive cells had TRB CDR3s with higher hydrophobicity (lower Kidera factor 4), lower energy, and higher strength and volume indices. Comparably high repertoire diversity was found in both naive subsets, whereas much lower repertoire diversity was found in memory CD8+ T cells. Within the same donor, TRBV-TRBJ usage looked similar between naive CXCR3-negative and CXCR3-positive cells, but memory cells had distinct patterns. Because CXCR3 expression was partially decreased after cryopreservation, freshly isolated PBMCs were used for most assays. Because surface CD5, which has been linked to self-reactivity in mice, was comparable between naive subsets, TCR interaction strength was also inferred from TRB CDR3 physicochemical properties.

TCRdb lists the instrument as NextSeq 550. The Human TCR Profiling Kit (MiLaboratory) was used to prepare UMI-labeled 5' RACE TRB cDNA libraries. cDNA synthesis used the entire amount of extracted RNA, and PCR amplification then used the entire amount of cDNA produced. Libraries were prepared in parallel with an identical number of PCR cycles. For the original study's pipeline: With a requirement of at least two reads per UMI, MIGEC and MiXCR extracted about 52,000 +/- 9,100 unique UMI-labeled TRB cDNA molecules per library. On average, around 40,000 +/- 10,000 functional in-frame TRB CDR3 nucleotide clonotypes lacking stop codons were found per library. After downsampling to 5000 UMI-labeled TRB molecules per sample, diversity metrics such as normalized Shannon-Wiener and Chao1 were calculated in VDJtools. VDJtools was used to calculate clonotype-size-weighted physicochemical properties of the central five CDR3 residues, namely interaction energy, strength, volume and Kidera factor 4. TCRdb reprocessed the reads and provides one entry for every CDR3 protein sequence; no DNA is given. These V and J calls are TCRdb output, not the study's own analysis. The sample table includes some 130,000 distinct CDR3 sequences. In total, the top ten clones hold about 0.3% of the sample.

CDR1 and CDR2 were assigned from the germline V gene as SQVTM and ANQGSEA. Spanning cysteine to phenylalanine, the CDR3 consists of 12 amino acids. The nucleotide record is missing. Of note for this clonotype: Which antigen it targets is not known.

Each CD8+ T cell subset was flow-sorted in triplicate, and 300,000 or so cells per subset were placed directly into RLT lysis buffer. To keep memory contaminants out, a stringent definition of naive CD8+ T cells was applied: CD45RO-CCR7+CD27+CD95-. Standard density gradient centrifugation was used to isolate peripheral blood mononuclear cells from buffy coats. Naive CXCR3-negative and CXCR3-positive CD8+ T cells were flow-sorted using a FACSAria III. Total RNA was extracted from sorted cells using an RNeasy Mini Kit. Recombination connected TRBV29-1 to TRBJ2-7. This TCR derives from a human donor in good health. Some clones in this sample may be carry-over from other donors' samples. The sequenced sample was naive CXCR3- CD8+ T cells from blood. The label giving this sample's cell subset or site can be read as: CD45RO-CCR7+CD27+CD95- naive CD8+ T cells lacking CXCR3 (TNR3-). The encoded CDR3 is CSVGTALYEQYF.